This T cell receptor beta chain was obtained from a study of T cells in Graves' hyperthyroidism and ophthalmopathy. RNA transcripts served as the template for amplifying TCR beta CDR3 regions. A set of HTBI primers served as the primers for a first-round RT-PCR of the TCR CDR3. TCRdb analysed the multiplex PCR reads with MiXCR anew, one entry per CDR3 protein. Of approximately 510,000 distinct CDR3 sequences listed, around 21% are singletons. The sequenced material came from blood. The clonotype comes from a man aged 18 to 30 with Graves' hyperthyroidism.

The CDR3 coding sequence is TGCAGTGCTAGATCTACAGGGGTCCCCTACGAGCAGTACTTC. Amino acids: CSARSTGVPYEQYF. The chain recombines TRBV20-1 with TRBJ2-7; 7 nucleotides line up with TRBD1. The V gene's germline CDR1 is DFQATT and CDR2 SNEGSKA (reference sequence). This CDR3 has 14 amino acids. The V and J ends lost 2 bases and 2 bases, in that order; junction bases with no gene match: 6.